The 18 T cell receptor beta chains below were found in one sample sequenced in a study of STAT3 mutations in large granular lymphocyte leukemia. Study-level results: In T-cell large granular lymphocyte leukemia, about half of patients showed multiple immunodominant subclonotypes.

The antigens for these receptors are not known. The assay was immunoSEQ multiplex PCR, and TCRdb's table has in-frame clones only and misses some. The table shows 13,000 or so clones, with about 88% occurring only once. The material sequenced was PBMCs. The receptors derive from a human donor with T large granular lymphocyte leukemia. Some clones in this sample may be carry-over from other donors' samples.

By its share, this clone is medium-sized (0.01 to 0.1%). The chain combines TRBV18 with TRBJ2-3, with 10 bases that match TRBD2. The CDR3 runs 18 residues. J lost 2 bases, V lost 1 base, and 9 bases had no gene match. CDR1 is KGHSH, CDR2 LQKENI, per germline. CDR3 protein: CASSPLDPLAGDTDTQYF. CDR3 sequence (DNA): TGTGCCAGCTCACCACTGGATCCCCTAGCGGGGGACACAGATACGCAGTATTTT.

The chain joins TRBV7-2 to TRBJ2-3, with D perhaps matching TRBD1 or TRBD2 (5 bases each). This CDR3 is built from 15 residues. Germline lookup yields CDR1 SGHTA and CDR2 FQGNSA. V was shortened by 3 bases and J by 6 bases, with 16 bases between the two germline ends. The CDR3 here is CASSFRDGGRDTQYF. In nucleotides, the CDR3 is TGTGCCAGCAGCTTCCGGGACGGAGGACGGGATACGCAGTATTTT.

By proportion, this clone is large (0.1 to 1%). This chain links TRBV28 with TRBJ1-5, with D unresolved. The CDR3 is 13 amino acids. CDR1 MDHEN and CDR2 SYDVKM come from the germline V gene. V was cut by 6 bases and J by 3 bases, with 9 bases left in between. The CDR3 spells CASSRESNQPQHF. CDR3 sequence (DNA): TGTGCCAGCAGCCGTGAGTCCAATCAGCCCCAGCATTTT. Full variable domain (rest looked up from reference TRBV28 and TRBJ1-5): DVKVTQSSRYLVKRTGEKVFLECVQDMDHENMFWYRQDPGLGLRLIYFSYDVKMKEKGDIPEGYSVSREKKERFSLILESASTNQTSMYLCASSRESNQPQHFGDGTRLSIL.

This chain uses TRBV18 with TRBJ2-3, with TRBD2 as a possible D gene (6 bases). Trimming pared 5 bases from V and 2 bases from J, leaving 11 bases between. The CDR3 spans 14 residues. CDR1 is KGHSH and CDR2 is LQKENI in the germline V gene. CDR3 in DNA: TGTGCCAGCTCAGCCCGGGACTTCACAGATACGCAGTATTTT. This encodes CASSARDFTDTQYF.

CDR3 nucleotide sequence: TGTGCCAGCAGCCGAGATGAGGGAGTCCGCACTGAAGCTTTCTTT. It translates to CASSRDEGVRTEAFF. The chain joins TRBV7-9 to TRBJ1-1, with unresolved D. CDR3 size: 15 residues. Germline lookup yields CDR1 SEHNR and CDR2 FQNEAQ (reference sequence). V lost 5 bases and J 4 bases, leaving 17 bases between the germline ends.

V and J are TRBV5-6 and TRBJ1-1; D perhaps matches TRBD1 (5 bases). The CDR3 totals 14 residues. The V end was cut by 1 base, the J end by 3 bases, with 10 bases between. Germline lookup yields CDR1 SGHDT and CDR2 YYEEEE. In nucleotides, the CDR3 is TGTGCCAGCAGCTTGATGGGACCTCACACTGAAGCTTTCTTT. It specifies CASSLMGPHTEAFF.

V gene TRBV6-1 combines with J gene TRBJ2-3; a weak D match, TRBD2 (6 bases). The CDR3 is 17 residues long. V shed 3 bases and J shed 2 bases, with 18 bases lying between them. Per the germline V gene, CDR1 is MNHNS and CDR2 is SASEGT. CDR3 sequence (DNA): TGTGCCAGCAGTGATACGTTGGGGGACTCGTACACAGATACGCAGTATTTT. Translating it yields CASSDTLGDSYTDTQYF.

The chain has TRBV19 and TRBJ2-3; D is tentatively TRBD1 or TRBD2 (5 bases each). This CDR3 contains 18 residues. V was shortened by 6 bases and J by 5 bases, with 27 bases between the two germline ends. Germline V gives CDR1 LNHDA, CDR2 SQIVND (reference sequence). CDR3 protein: CASSLPGALTVVEDTQYF. For the CDR3, the DNA is TGTGCCAGTAGCCTTCCCGGGGCCCTTACAGTAGTTGAAGATACGCAGTATTTT.

This clone was detected only once. The chain joins TRBV18 to TRBJ1-1; D is unclear. The CDR3 loop spans 13 amino acids. The germline gives CDR1 KGHSH, CDR2 LQKENI. V was pared by 3 bases and J by 3 bases, with 8 bases between. The CDR3: CASSPEWDTEAFF. In DNA, the CDR3 is TGTGCCAGCTCACCGGAGTGGGACACTGAAGCTTTCTTT.

V and J are TRBV29-1 and TRBJ2-3; D unresolved. This CDR3 comprises 12 residues. In germline, CDR1 is SQVTM, CDR2 ANQGSEA. The V and J ends lost 8 bases and 0 bases respectively, with 9 bases between them. The chain's CDR3 is CSPKDSTDTQYF. The CDR3 nucleotides are TGCAGCCCAAAGGACAGCACAGATACGCAGTATTTT.

CDR3 nucleotide sequence: TGCGCCAGCAGTGAGTCTGTAGTATCCGAGCAGTACGTC. Its protein product is CASSESVVSEQYV. This sequence joins TRBV10-1 and TRBJ2-7, with D uncertain. CDR3 length equals 13 residues. The germline gives CDR1 WNHNN, CDR2 SYGVQD (reference sequence). Trimming cost V 0 bases and J 6 bases, with 9 bases left between them.

This clone was recorded a few times. The chain employs TRBV19 and TRBJ2-3; TRBD2 matches at 12 bases. Germline V gene sequence: CDR1 LNHDA, CDR2 SQIVND (reference sequence). The junction had 5 bases not matched to a gene; V was cut back by 5 bases and J by 5 bases. CDR3 length: 15 amino acids. CDR3 region: CASSSRLAGEDTQYF. CDR3 in DNA: TGTGCCAGTAGTTCTAGACTAGCGGGAGAAGATACGCAGTATTTT.

V usage is TRBV15 and J usage is TRBJ2-1; TRBD2 matches at 9 bases. The V gene end was trimmed by 1 base and the J gene end by 6 bases; junction bases not matched to a gene: 7. CDR1 and CDR2 (germline): LNHNV, YYDKDF (reference sequence). The CDR3 extends over 16 amino acids. The CDR3 loop reads CATSRGGLAGPNEQFF. CDR3 sequence (DNA): TGTGCCACCAGCAGAGGGGGGCTAGCGGGGCCCAATGAGCAGTTCTTC.

This chain's CDR3 is CASSADRDNSPLHF. CDR3 DNA sequence: TGTGCCAGCAGCGCGGACAGGGACAATTCACCCCTCCACTTT. The chain joins TRBV7-6 to TRBJ1-6; 8 bases are shared with TRBD1. The junction had 4 bases not matched to a gene; V was cut back by 5 bases and J by 7 bases. Germline loops: CDR1 SGHVS, CDR2 FNYEAQ. The CDR3 spans 14 residues.

This chain links TRBV19 with TRBJ2-2; a possible D gene is TRBD2 (5 bases). V lost 5 bases, J lost 1 base, and 11 bases lay in between. The CDR3 covers 15 residues. Germline values: CDR1 LNHDA, CDR2 SQIVND (reference sequence). CDR3 bases: TGTGCCAGTAGTTACCCTCGGGGGAACACCGGGGAGCTGTTTTTT. As protein: CASSYPRGNTGELFF.

The chain couples TRBV5-1 to TRBJ2-5; 11 bases are a match to TRBD2. The CDR3 has 15 residues. J lost 4 bases, V lost 4 bases, and 6 bases had no gene match. Germline-derived CDR1 and CDR2 are SGHRS and YFSETQ. The CDR3 region has the DNA TGCGCCAGCAGCCCTGGGCTAGCGGGAGGAGAGACCCAGTACTTC. Encoded protein: CASSPGLAGGETQYF.

The chain has TRBV5-1 and TRBJ2-5; TRBD1 is a possible D gene (6 bases). Germline V gives CDR1 SGHRS, CDR2 YFSETQ. This CDR3 is 14 amino acids long. V was trimmed by 6 bases and J by 5 bases, leaving 17 bases between them. CDR3 sequence (DNA): TGCGCCAGCACCCTGGTGGGGGCGCGGGAGACCCAGTACTTC. Translated, it gives CASTLVGARETQYF.

V is TRBV7-2 and J is TRBJ2-7, with 7 bases that match TRBD1. CDR1 and CDR2 from the germline V gene are SGHTA and FQGNSA. The J segment lost 4 bases and the V segment lost 4 bases, leaving 1 base of the junction unmatched. The length of the CDR3 is 12 residues. This CDR3 reads CASSSTGYEQYF. The DNA of the CDR3 is TGTGCCAGCAGCTCGACAGGGTACGAGCAGTACTTC.